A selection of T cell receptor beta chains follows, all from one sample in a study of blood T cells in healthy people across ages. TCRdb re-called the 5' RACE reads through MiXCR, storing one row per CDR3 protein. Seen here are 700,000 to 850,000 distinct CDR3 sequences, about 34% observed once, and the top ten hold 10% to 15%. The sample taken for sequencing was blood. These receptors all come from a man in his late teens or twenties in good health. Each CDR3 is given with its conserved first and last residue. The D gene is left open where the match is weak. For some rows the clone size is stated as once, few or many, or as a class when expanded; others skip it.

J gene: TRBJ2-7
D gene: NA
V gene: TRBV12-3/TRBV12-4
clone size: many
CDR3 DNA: TGTGCCAGCAGTTTATTCAGCGGCTCCTACGAGCAGTACTTC
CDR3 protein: CASSLFSGSYEQYF

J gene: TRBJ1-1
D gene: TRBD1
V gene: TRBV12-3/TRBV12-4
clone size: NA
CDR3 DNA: TGTGCCAGCACCCAGGAGCGATGGGACAGGACGATGAACACTGAAGCTTTCTTT
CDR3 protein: CASTQERWDRTMNTEAFF

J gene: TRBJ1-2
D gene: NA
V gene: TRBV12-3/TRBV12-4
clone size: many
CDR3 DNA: TGTGCCAGCAGTTTGCCAGGGATAGACTATGGCTACACCTTC
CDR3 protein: CASSLPGIDYGYTF

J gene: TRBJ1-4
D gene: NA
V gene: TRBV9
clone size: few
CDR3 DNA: TGTGCCAGCAGCGTAGGAGGCAGGAATGAAAAACTGTTTTTT
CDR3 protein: CASSVGGRNEKLFF

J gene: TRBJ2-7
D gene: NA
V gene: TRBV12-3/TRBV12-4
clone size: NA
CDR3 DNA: TGTGCCAGCAGTTCCAGGGGACTTTCCTACAATGAGCAGTACTTC
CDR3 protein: CASSSRGLSYNEQYF

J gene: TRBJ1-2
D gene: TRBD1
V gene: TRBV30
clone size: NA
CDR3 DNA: TGTGCCTGGAGACCTGCCGGGACAGCACTATATGGCTACACCTTC
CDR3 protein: CAWRPAGTALYGYTF

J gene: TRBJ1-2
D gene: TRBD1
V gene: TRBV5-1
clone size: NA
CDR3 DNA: TGCGCCGGCAGCAGTGAAAGGACAGGGAAAAATAACAGTGGCTACACCTTC
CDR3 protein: CAGSSERTGKNNSGYTF

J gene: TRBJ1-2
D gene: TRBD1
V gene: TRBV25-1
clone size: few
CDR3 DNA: TGTGCCAGCAGGGACCCACAGGGGTATTATGGCTACACCTTC
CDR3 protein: CASRDPQGYYGYTF

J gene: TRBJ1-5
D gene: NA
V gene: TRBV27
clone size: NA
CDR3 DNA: TGTGCCAGCAGTTTCGGGGGTCCCACCCAGCCCCAGCATTTT
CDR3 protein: CASSFGGPTQPQHF

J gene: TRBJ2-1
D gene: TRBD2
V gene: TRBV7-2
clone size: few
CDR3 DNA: TGTGCCAGCAGCTTTCTAGCGGGGGGGCGTTCCAAAGAGCAGTTCTTC
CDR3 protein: CASSFLAGGRSKEQFF

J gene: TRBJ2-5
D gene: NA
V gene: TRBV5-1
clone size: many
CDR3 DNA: TGCGCCAGCCGCGCGGAAGAGACCCAGTACTTC
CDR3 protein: CASRAEETQYF

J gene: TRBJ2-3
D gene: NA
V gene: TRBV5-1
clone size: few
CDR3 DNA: TGCGCCAGCAGCGCTGGTCAACCTAGCACAGATACGCAGTATTTT
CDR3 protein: CASSAGQPSTDTQYF

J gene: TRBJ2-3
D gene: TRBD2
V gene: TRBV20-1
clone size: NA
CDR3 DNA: TGCAGTGCCGGGACTAGCGGGGCCCGGGATACGCAGTATTTT
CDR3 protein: CSAGTSGARDTQYF

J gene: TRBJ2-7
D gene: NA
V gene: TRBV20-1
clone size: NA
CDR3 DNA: TGCAGCTGCTCTGGTACAGGGCCCTACGAGCAGTACTTC
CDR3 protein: CSCSGTGPYEQYF

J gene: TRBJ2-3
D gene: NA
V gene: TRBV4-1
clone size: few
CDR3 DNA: TGCGCCAGCAGCCAAGACGGCGCTAGCGGCACAGATACGCAGTATTTT
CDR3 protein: CASSQDGASGTDTQYF

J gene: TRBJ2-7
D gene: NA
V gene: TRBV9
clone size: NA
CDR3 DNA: TGTGCCAGCAGCGCCCGTCCTAGCGCCTCCTACGAGCAGTACTTC
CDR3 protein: CASSARPSASYEQYF

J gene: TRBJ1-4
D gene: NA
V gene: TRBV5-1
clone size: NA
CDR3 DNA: TGCGCCAGCAGCTTGGAAGGTGCAGGAGCAACTAATGAAAAACTGTTTTTT
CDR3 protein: CASSLEGAGATNEKLFF

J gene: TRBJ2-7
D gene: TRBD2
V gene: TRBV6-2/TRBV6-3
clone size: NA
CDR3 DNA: TGTGCCAGCAGAACAGAACTCGGGACTAAGGGATTGAGCTCCTACGAGCAGTACTTC
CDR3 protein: CASRTELGTKGLSSYEQYF

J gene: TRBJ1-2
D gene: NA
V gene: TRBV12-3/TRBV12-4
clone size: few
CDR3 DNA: TGTGCCAGCTCCTCCCGCGACGAGGGTCTTTATCGCGGCTACACCTTC
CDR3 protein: CASSSRDEGLYRGYTF

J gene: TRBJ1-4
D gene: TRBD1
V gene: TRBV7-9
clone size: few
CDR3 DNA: TGTGCCAGCAGCCCCGAGACAGGGTATAATGAAAAACTGTTTTTT
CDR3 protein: CASSPETGYNEKLFF

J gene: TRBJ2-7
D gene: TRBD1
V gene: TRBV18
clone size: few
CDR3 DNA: TGTGCCAGCTCACCAGGACCAGGGGGCTCCTACAATGAGCAGTACTTC
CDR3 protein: CASSPGPGGSYNEQYF

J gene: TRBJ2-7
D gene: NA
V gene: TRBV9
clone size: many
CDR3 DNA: TGTGCCAGCAGCGTAGAAAAGGGCTCCTACGAGCAGTACTTC
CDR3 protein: CASSVEKGSYEQYF

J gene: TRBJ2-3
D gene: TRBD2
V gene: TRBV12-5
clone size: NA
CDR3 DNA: TGTGCTAGTGGTTCCCCAGCGGGGGACACAGATACGCAGTATTTT
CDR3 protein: CASGSPAGDTDTQYF

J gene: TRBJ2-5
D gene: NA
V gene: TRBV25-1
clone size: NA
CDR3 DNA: TGTGCCGGCAGTGCAGGAAAAGAGACCCAGTACTTC
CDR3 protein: CAGSAGKETQYF

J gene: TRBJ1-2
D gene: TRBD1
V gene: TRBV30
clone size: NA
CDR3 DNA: TGTGCCTGGAGTGTACTCGGACAGGAGACCGATGGCTACACCTTC
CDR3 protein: CAWSVLGQETDGYTF

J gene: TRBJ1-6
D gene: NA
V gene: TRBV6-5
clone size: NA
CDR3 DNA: TGTGCCAGCAGTTACTCGGGAAGGGGCGACTCACCCCTCCACTTT
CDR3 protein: CASSYSGRGDSPLHF

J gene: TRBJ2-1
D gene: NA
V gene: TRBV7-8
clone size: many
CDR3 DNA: TGTGCCAGCAGCCAGGACGGGGCTAGCGCCACCTACAATGAGCAGTTCTTC
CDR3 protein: CASSQDGASATYNEQFF

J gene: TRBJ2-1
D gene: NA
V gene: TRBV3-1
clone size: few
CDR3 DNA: TGTGCCAGCAGCCAAGTCCTCTCAGAGCAGTTCTTC
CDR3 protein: CASSQVLSEQFF

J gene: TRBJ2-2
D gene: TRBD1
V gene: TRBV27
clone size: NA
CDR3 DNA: TGTGCCAGCAGGGGACAGGGGAGGAACACCGGGGAGCTGTTTTTT
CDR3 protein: CASRGQGRNTGELFF

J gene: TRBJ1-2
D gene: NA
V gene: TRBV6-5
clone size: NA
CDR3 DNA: TGTGCCAGCAGCGGCGGACTCCTTGGCTACACCTTC
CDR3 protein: CASSGGLLGYTF

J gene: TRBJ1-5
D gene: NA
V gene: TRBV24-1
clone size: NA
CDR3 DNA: TGTGCCACCAGTGAGGGGGGGTCATGGAATCAGCCCCAGCATTTT
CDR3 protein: CATSEGGSWNQPQHF

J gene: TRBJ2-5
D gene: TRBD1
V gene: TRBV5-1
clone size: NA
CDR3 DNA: TGCGCCAGCAGCCCGGACAGGGCAAGTACCCAGTACTTC
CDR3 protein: CASSPDRASTQYF

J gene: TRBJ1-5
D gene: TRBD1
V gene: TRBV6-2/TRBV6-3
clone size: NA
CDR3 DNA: TGTGCCAGCAGTTACTCGAGGGACAGGGATGTATATAGCAATCAGCCCCAGCATTTT
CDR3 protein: CASSYSRDRDVYSNQPQHF

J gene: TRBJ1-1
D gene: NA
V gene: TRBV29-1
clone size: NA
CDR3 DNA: TGCAGCGTTGAATTCGGCAGGAGGACTTTCTTT
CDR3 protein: CSVEFGRRTFF

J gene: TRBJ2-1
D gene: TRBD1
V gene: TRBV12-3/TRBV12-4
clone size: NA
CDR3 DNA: TGTGCCAGCCGCGATTTCTACGGACAGGCTCTTTCATACAATGAGCAGTTCTTC
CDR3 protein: CASRDFYGQALSYNEQFF

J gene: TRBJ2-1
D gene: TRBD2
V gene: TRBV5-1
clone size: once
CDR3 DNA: TGCGCCAGCAGCTTGACGAGCGGGGGCTCCTACAATGAGCAGTTCTTC
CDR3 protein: CASSLTSGGSYNEQFF

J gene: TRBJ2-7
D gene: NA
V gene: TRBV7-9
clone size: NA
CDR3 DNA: TGTGCCAGCAGCTTACTTGGGAGGGGGAATTCCTACGAGCAGTACTTC
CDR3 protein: CASSLLGRGNSYEQYF